Below, 5 T cell receptor beta chains from the same sample are listed, as sequenced in a study of CD8 T cells in Susac syndrome. RNA totalling roughly 0.45 to 1 ug underwent reverse transcription with random hexamers. MiXCR, run by TCRdb on the immunoSEQ multiplex PCR reads, gives a single entry per CDR3 protein. The table shows approximately 130,000 distinct CDR3 sequences, with 90% to 95% occurring only once. The sequenced sample consisted of CD8+ T cells from PBMCs. Receptors were obtained from a human donor with multiple sclerosis.

The chain employs TRBV20-1 and TRBJ2-3; 7 bases match TRBD2. This CDR3 has 18 residues. The ends lost 0 bases at V and 2 bases at J; junction bases unmatched: 14. Germline V gene data show CDR1 as DFQATT and CDR2 as SNEGSKA (reference sequence). The CDR3 nucleotides read TGCAGTGCTAGAGACCGGGACTACCCGAGTCTCACCACAGATACGCAGTATTTT. Its translation is CSARDRDYPSLTTDTQYF.

This clonotype was seen a single time. The chain combines TRBV20-1 with TRBJ2-3, with 8 bases matching TRBD2. Trimming cost V 0 bases and J 4 bases; bases outside gene matches: 9. The CDR3 totals 16 residues. The germline V gene encodes CDR1 DFQATT and CDR2 SNEGSKA (reference sequence). The CDR3 coding sequence is TGCAGTGCTAGAGACCCGAGCGGGAGAAGAGCAGATACGCAGTATTTT. It specifies CSARDPSGRRADTQYF.

This chain uses TRBV27 with TRBJ2-3; D is possibly TRBD2 (5 bases). CDR3 length: 14 amino acids. Between the trimmed V and J ends, which lost 6 bases and 2 bases, there was a span of 12 bases. The germline V gene has CDR1 MNHEY and CDR2 SMNVEV (reference sequence). The CDR3 reads CASSRLASTDTQYF. CDR3 nucleotides: TGTGCCAGCAGCCGTCTAGCTTCCACAGATACGCAGTATTTT.

This chain joins TRBV25-1 and TRBJ1-1, with TRBD1 as a possible D gene (5 bases). Looked up from germline, CDR1 is MGHDK and CDR2 is SYGVNS. The CDR3 loop spans 14 amino acids. V lost 2 bases and J 6 bases, leaving 13 bases between the germline ends. CDR3 protein: CASSEVFEGAEAFF. CDR3 nucleotide sequence: TGTGCCAGCAGTGAAGTCTTCGAAGGGGCTGAAGCTTTCTTT.

The genes are TRBV19 and TRBJ2-2; no clear D gene. CDR1 and CDR2 from the germline V gene are LNHDA and SQIVND (reference sequence). V lost 7 bases and J 7 bases, leaving 13 bases between the germline ends. This CDR3 contains 13 residues. The CDR3 is CASTGVAVGELFF. The CDR3 bases are TGTGCCAGTACGGGCGTTGCGGTCGGGGAGCTGTTTTTT.